The 7 T cell receptor beta chains in this list originate from one sample, sequenced in a study of radiation and T cells in renal cell carcinoma. Assay: immunoSEQ multiplex PCR; the TCRdb copy retains only in-frame clones and omits some. The top ten hold 30% to 35% of the sample, which has 30,000 to 40,000 clones, over 70% seen once. Documented time point: blood 4 weeks post-SBRT, at nephrectomy. The treatment is: 15 Gy SBRT to primary tumor, nephrectomy 4 weeks later. Sequencing used blood, obtained from a patient whose treatment included radiotherapy and nephrectomy. These receptors were taken from a man aged 60-69 years with renal cell carcinoma.

The table lists this clone with a few counts. This chain joins TRBV7-9 and TRBJ2-5; D remains ambiguous. TRBJ2-7 explains the end of the DNA better; the J call may be wrong. There are 12 residues in the CDR3. CDR1 SEHNR and CDR2 FQNEAQ come from the germline V gene (reference sequence). The CDR3, as DNA: TGTGCCAGCAGCTTAGGAGTCTACGAGCAGTACTTC. Protein: CASSLGVYEQYF.

The chain carries TRBV7-9 and TRBJ2-2; D tentatively reads TRBD1 or TRBD2 (7 bases each). Germline V gene sequence: CDR1 SEHNR, CDR2 FQNEAQ (reference sequence). This CDR3 spans 16 amino acids. V was shortened by 5 bases and J by 3 bases, with 16 bases between the two germline ends. The DNA of the CDR3 is TGTGCCAGCAGCAGTTTCAGGGGGGGAGACACCGGGGAGCTGTTTTTT. Protein sequence: CASSSFRGGDTGELFF.

This clone was picked up a small number of times. The chain joins TRBV11-2 to TRBJ1-1, with TRBD1 matching over 7 bases. The CDR3 is 13 amino acids. CDR1 and CDR2 from the germline V gene are SGHAT and FQNNGV. The V and J ends lost 4 bases and 4 bases, in that order; junction bases with no gene match: 3. The CDR3 DNA sequence: TGTGCCAGCAGCTCAGACAGGGTCACTGAAGCTTTCTTT. Amino acids: CASSSDRVTEAFF.

The V call is TRBV6-5, the J call TRBJ1-4; 9 nucleotides match TRBD1. The CDR3 totals 14 residues. Germline V gene lookup returns CDR1 MNHEY and CDR2 SVGAGI. The trim removed 8 bases at V and 8 bases at J, leaving 9 bases unmatched. CDR3 amino acids: CASGEQGAGEKLFF. The CDR3 bases are TGTGCCAGCGGGGAACAGGGGGCAGGGGAAAAACTGTTTTTT.

The rearrangement links TRBV5-1 to TRBJ2-2, with D unclear. This CDR3 comprises 14 residues. The V gene lost 5 bases and the J gene lost 5 bases, with 13 bases spanning the gap. CDR1 and CDR2 (germline): SGHRS, YFSETQ. The CDR3 coding sequence is TGCGCCAGCAGGCTCGTTGCCGCTACCGGGGAGCTGTTTTTT. Its translation is CASRLVAATGELFF.

V is TRBV7-8 and J is TRBJ1-1, with 9 bases identical to TRBD1. Losses at the gene ends were 3 bases for V and 8 bases for J; bases not matched to a gene: 7. The CDR3 length is 14 residues. Germline V CDR1 and CDR2: SGHVS, FQNEAQ. CDR3 protein: CASSLDRGLFEAFF. The CDR3 region has the DNA TGTGCCAGCAGCTTGGACAGGGGTTTGTTCGAAGCTTTCTTT.

The count of this clone is one. The rearrangement joins TRBV18 to TRBJ2-7; TRBD1 matches at 7 bases. CDR1 and CDR2 (germline): KGHSH, LQKENI. The junction had 5 bases not matched to a gene; V was cut back by 3 bases and J by 0 bases. There are 15 residues in the CDR3. The CDR3 DNA reads TGTGCCAGCTCACCGCAGAGGGACAGCTCCTACGAGCAGTACTTC. Encoded protein: CASSPQRDSSYEQYF.